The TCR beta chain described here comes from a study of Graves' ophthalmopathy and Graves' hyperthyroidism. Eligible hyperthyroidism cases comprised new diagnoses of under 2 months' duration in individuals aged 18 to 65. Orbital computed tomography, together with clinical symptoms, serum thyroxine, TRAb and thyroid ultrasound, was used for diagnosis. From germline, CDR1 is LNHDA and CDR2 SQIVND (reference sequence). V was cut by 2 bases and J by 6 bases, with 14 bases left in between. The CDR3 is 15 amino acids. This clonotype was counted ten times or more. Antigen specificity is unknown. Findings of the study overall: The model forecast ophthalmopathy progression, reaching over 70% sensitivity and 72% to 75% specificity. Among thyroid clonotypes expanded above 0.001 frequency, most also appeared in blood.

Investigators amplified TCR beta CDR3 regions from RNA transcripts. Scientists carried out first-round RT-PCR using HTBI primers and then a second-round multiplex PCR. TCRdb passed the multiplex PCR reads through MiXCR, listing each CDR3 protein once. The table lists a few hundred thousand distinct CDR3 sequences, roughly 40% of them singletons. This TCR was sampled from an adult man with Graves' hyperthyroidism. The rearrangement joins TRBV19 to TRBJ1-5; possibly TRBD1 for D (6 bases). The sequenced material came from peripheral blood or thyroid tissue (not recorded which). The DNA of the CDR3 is TGTGCCAGTAGTATACGGGGGGCGTTTGGTCAGCCCCAGCATTTT. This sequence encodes CASSIRGAFGQPQHF.